A selection of T cell receptor beta chains follows, all from one sample in a study of prognosis after radiotherapy for stage I lung cancer. One entry per CDR3 protein results from TCRdb running MiXCR on the multiplex PCR reads. The sample lists tens of thousands of distinct CDR3 sequences, roughly 43% seen once, with 30% to 35% in the top ten. This material consisted of PBMCs, taken before or after stereotactic body radiation therapy (not recorded which). These receptors all stem from a donor over 45 with non-small cell lung cancer. Each CDR3 is given without its conserved first and last residue. Only some rows state a clone size, as once, few, many or a class for expanded clones.

V,size,CDR3
TRBV7-8,many,ASSMERNNYGYT
TRBV11-3,medium-sized,ASSSGTGASPLH
TRBV29-1,many,SVVGLAGIGEQY
TRBV10-3,many,ATKGTSGRSAYEQY
TRBV19,many,ASKPGQGFSEQY
TRBV6-1,few,ASSVHGGYNEQF
TRBV11-1,medium-sized,ASSLGGRAPLH
TRBV6-1,medium-sized,ASKYIQGTRPNYEQY
TRBV4-1,many,ASSHSKGRDTQY
TRBV27,NA,ASSPRTSGRGDQY
TRBV7-2,NA,ASSSSRVSGRWEQF
TRBV25-1,NA,ASSERGDNSPLH
TRBV5-1,many,ATRFLPSRETQY
TRBV2,many,ASRLRDRGTEAF
TRBV19,NA,ASSGQGGNQPQH
TRBV27,many,ASGWTGGGTQY
TRBV9,NA,ASSLYFGELF
TRBV20-1,many,SASGDTDTQY
TRBV7-9,many,ASSTSRGQDYEQY
TRBV12-5,many,ASGLRTSERDNEQF
TRBV29-1,many,SVEPGTAAGNTIY
TRBV7-9,NA,ASSFTGNYGYT
TRBV12-3/TRBV12-4,medium-sized,ASSRGLVLKQY
TRBV6-1,medium-sized,ASTTSGTLSSYEQY
TRBV11-2,NA,ASSLDRLDTQY
TRBV20-1,many,SARAWNSYYEQY
TRBV9,many,ASSVEREGATEAF
TRBV5-1,few,ASRRGESWETQY
TRBV4-2,NA,ASSQEGLGSGETQY
TRBV5-1,many,ASSLDGSNWDEQY
TRBV25-1,many,ASSEWGVAQGDQF
TRBV7-9,once,ASSLAPVHVRTGELF
TRBV2,NA,AGSAQRFGLNQPQH
TRBV9,NA,ASSVGLHTDTQY
TRBV27,medium-sized,ASSPSAVANTGELF
TRBV6-4,many,ASSDSGGGTDTQY
TRBV4-1,many,ASSHLLGYEQY
TRBV7-8,many,ASSRNRVLGNQPQH
TRBV9,medium-sized,ASSVTGGNYNEQF
TRBV18,many,ASSPPGTANSPLH
TRBV7-9,many,ASSPGYNEQF
TRBV6-2/TRBV6-3,NA,SSSYGRVRYGYT
TRBV12-3/TRBV12-4,NA,ASSFRQGWEF
TRBV19,many,ASSKGLAAHNEQF
TRBV7-2,NA,SSSGLGQGFTDAQY
TRBV20-1,many,SARADRLNTEAF
TRBV11-2,many,ASGRQVGTGELF
TRBV12-3/TRBV12-4,many,ASSSRGTGRYEQY
TRBV20-1,NA,SAIDTRLSTGLKETQY
TRBV7-3,NA,ASSWTSGSADTQY
TRBV6-2/TRBV6-3,NA,ASTFLWAGAGGDLF
TRBV11-3,many,ASSLDLGGTSGIDEQF
TRBV7-9,medium-sized,ASTEGLGEQY
TRBV5-6,many,ASSDRVEQY